The clone carrying this TCR beta chain was picked up a small number of times. What it binds is not known. The CDR3 has 13 amino acids. The V end lost 5 bases, the J end lost 6 bases, and 11 bases lay between the germline ends. Germline loops: CDR1 MGHRA, CDR2 YSYEKL. The data were taken from a study of blood T cells in healthy people across ages. General study points: A strong correlation was found between TCR beta diversity and the percentage of naive T cells. Diversity was estimated from one million T cells, and these estimates were considered underestimates.

Sample-barcoded 5' priming and a J-beta primer mix drove a second PCR of roughly 6 to 12 cycles. The authors tagged each cDNA molecule using a template-switch adaptor with 12 random nucleotides. Each CDR3 protein is one row after TCRdb ran MiXCR on the 5' RACE reads. Counted here are 1 million to 1.2 million distinct CDR3 sequences, under 40% occurring once; the ten biggest clones make up under 15%. The sequencing sample was made of blood. V gene TRBV4-1 combines with J gene TRBJ1-5, with a possible D match to TRBD1 (5 bases). The source of this sequence is a man aged 18 to 29 in good health. CDR3 sequence: CASSRQLGQPQHF. The DNA for the CDR3 is TGCGCCAGCAGCAGACAGCTAGGTCAGCCCCAGCATTTT.